This T cell receptor (beta chain) stems from a study of CD8 T cells in ankylosing spondylitis (TCRdb year 2017). About the investigation overall: The study set out to find disease-linked TCR variants by profiling T cell receptor beta repertoires in ankylosing spondylitis patients and healthy donors. The whole study cohort included over a hundred healthy donors and roughly 24 ankylosing spondylitis patients. Peripheral blood was sampled, and synovial fluid was also collected from ankylosing spondylitis patients. What the authors observed across the whole study: A CD8+ phenotype was shown by the disease-linked clones, which were found at relatively low frequencies in peripheral blood. Some TCR beta motif variants had previously been reported in synovial fluid and blood of reactive arthritis patients, which suggested common disease-initiation mechanisms. The disease-linked clones were reported as significantly enriched in matched synovial fluid samples from ankylosing spondylitis patients. Blood from ankylosing spondylitis patients appeared to be characterized by a TCR beta motif composed of roughly eight highly homologous amino acid variants.

The CDR3 starts with the cysteine, ends with the phenylalanine, and has 13 residues. Here the CDR3 DNA is all that survives: 39 bases in frame from base 1. CDR1 and CDR2 are read off the germline V gene as SGHRS and YFSETQ. V lost 4 bases and J lost 5 bases; the stretch between them is 10 bases long. Ten or more counts support this clonotype. Its antigen remains undetermined. Base qualities are not recorded, but no much larger clone differs from it by a single base. The sequencer was an Illumina HiSeq 2500. Quantitative 5'-RACE with molecular barcodes was used to prepare TCR beta libraries. Per the original workflow: A new computational method, built on a probabilistic model of VDJ rearrangement, was used to identify disease-linked TCR variants. TCRdb itself trimmed the public reads at Q25 with fastp, ran MiXCR and retained productive beta chains. A single entry per CDR3 protein holds the most common genes and DNA from its merged rows. Clone size and V and J calls follow TCRdb, not the original study. The sample has a few hundred thousand distinct CDR3 sequences on record, about an eighth of them singletons. Together, the top ten hold over 6.5% of the sample.

The clonotype comes from a male donor with ankylosing spondylitis. The V and J segments used are TRBV5-1 and TRBJ2-1, and the D gene may be TRBD1, 6 bases matching. Sequenced input: blood, either unsorted or a sorted T cell fraction (not recorded which). CDR3 loop: CASSQGQNNEQFF. The DNA sequence reads TGCGCCAGCAGCCAAGGACAGAACAATGAGCAGTTCTTC.